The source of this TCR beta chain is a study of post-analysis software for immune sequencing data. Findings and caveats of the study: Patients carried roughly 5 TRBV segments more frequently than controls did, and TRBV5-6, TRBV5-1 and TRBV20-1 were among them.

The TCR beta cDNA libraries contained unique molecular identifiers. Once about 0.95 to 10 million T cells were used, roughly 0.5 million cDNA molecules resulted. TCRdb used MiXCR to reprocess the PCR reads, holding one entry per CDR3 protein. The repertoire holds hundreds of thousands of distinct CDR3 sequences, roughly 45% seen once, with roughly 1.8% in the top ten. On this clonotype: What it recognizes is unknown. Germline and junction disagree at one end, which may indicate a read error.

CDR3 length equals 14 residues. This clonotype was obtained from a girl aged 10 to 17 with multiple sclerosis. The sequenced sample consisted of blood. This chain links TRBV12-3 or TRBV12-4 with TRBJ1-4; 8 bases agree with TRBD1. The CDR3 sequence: CVSRTDRGGEKLFF. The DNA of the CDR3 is TGTGTCAGCAGGACCGACAGGGGAGGGGAAAAACTGTTTTTT.